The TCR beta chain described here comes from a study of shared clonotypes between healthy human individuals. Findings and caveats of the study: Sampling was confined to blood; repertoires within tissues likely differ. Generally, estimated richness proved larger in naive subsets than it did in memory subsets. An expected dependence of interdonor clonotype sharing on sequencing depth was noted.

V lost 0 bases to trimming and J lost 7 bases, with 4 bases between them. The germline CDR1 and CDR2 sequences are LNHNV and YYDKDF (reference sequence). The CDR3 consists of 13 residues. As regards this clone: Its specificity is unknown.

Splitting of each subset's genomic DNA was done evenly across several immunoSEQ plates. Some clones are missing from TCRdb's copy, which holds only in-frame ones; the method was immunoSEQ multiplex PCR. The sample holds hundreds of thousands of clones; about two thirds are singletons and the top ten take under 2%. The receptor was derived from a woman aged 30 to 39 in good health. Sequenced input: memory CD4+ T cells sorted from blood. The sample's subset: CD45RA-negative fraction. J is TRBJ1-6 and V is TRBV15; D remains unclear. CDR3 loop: CATSRDPNSPLHF. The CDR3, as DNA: TGTGCCACCAGCAGAGACCCCAATTCACCCCTCCACTTT.